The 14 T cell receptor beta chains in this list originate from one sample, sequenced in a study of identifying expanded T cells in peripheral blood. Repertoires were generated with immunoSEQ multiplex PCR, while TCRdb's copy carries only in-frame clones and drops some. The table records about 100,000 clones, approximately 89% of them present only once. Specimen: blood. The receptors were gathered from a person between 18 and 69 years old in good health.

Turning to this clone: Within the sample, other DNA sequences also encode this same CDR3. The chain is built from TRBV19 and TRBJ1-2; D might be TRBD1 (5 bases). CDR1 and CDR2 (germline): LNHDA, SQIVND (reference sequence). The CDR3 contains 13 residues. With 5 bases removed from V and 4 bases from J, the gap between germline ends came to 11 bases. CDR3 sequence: CASSPDRSYGYTF. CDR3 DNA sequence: TGTGCCAGTAGTCCCGACAGATCCTATGGCTACACCTTC. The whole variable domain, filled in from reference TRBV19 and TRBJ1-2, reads DGGITQSPKYLFRKEGQNVTLSCEQNLNHDAMYWYRQDPGQGLRLIYYSQIVNDFQKGDIAEGYSVSREKKESFPLTVTSAQKNPTAFYLCASSPDRSYGYTFGSGTRLTVV.

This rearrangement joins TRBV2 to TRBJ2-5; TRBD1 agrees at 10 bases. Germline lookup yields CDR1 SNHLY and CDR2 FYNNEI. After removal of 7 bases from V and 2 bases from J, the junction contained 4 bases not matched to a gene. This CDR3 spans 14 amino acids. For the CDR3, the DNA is TGTGCCAGCAAGACAGGGGGCAATCAAGAGACCCAGTACTTC. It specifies CASKTGGNQETQYF.

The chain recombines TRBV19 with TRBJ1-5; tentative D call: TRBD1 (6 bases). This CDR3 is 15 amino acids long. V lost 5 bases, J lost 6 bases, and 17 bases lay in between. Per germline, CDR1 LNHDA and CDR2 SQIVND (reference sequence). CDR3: CASSSIDRLVQPQHF. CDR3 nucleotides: TGTGCCAGTAGTTCCATTGACAGGTTGGTTCAGCCCCAGCATTTT.

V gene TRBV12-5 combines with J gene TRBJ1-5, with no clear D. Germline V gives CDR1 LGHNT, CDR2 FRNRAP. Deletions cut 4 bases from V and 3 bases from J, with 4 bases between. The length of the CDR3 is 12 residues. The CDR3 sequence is CASGSYNQPQHF. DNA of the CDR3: TGTGCTAGTGGTTCCTACAATCAGCCCCAGCATTTT.

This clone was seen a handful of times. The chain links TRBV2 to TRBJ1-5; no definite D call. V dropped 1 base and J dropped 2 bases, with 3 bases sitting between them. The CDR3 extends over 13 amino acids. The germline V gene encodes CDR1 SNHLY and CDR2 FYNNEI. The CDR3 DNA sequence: TGTGCCAGCAGTGAAGAAGGCAATCAGCCCCAGCATTTT. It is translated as CASSEEGNQPQHF.

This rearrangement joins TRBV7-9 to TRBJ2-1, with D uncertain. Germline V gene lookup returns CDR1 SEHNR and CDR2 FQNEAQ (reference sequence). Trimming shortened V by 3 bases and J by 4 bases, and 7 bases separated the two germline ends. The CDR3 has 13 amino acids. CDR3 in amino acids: CASSFLIYNEQFF. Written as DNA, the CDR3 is TGTGCCAGCAGCTTTTTAATTTACAATGAGCAGTTCTTC.

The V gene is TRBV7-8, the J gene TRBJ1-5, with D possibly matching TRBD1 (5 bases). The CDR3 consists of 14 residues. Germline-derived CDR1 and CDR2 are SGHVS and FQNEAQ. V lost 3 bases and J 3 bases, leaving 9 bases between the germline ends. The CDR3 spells CASSLGLTNQPQHF. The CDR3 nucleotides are TGTGCCAGCAGCTTGGGGCTTACCAATCAGCCCCAGCATTTT. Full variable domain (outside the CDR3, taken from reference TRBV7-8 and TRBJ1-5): GAGVSQSPRYKVAKRGQDVALRCDPISGHVSLFWYQQALGQGPEFLTYFQNEAQLDKSGLPSDRFFAERPEGSVSTLKIQRTQQEDSAVYLCASSLGLTNQPQHFGDGTRLSIL.

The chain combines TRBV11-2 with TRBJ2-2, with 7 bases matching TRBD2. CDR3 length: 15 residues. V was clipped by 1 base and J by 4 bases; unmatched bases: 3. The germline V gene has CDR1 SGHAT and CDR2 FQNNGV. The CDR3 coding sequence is TGTGCCAGCAGCTTAGCTAGCGGTAGCACCGGGGAGCTGTTTTTT. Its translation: CASSLASGSTGELFF.

The CDR3 coding sequence is TGTGCCAGCCGTGGACGGATGAACACTGAAGCTTTCTTT. Protein: CASRGRMNTEAFF. The J gene is TRBJ1-1, the V gene TRBV19; D is ambiguous. CDR3 size: 13 residues. The germline gives CDR1 LNHDA, CDR2 SQIVND (reference sequence). Trimming cost V 9 bases and J 0 bases, with 11 bases left between them.

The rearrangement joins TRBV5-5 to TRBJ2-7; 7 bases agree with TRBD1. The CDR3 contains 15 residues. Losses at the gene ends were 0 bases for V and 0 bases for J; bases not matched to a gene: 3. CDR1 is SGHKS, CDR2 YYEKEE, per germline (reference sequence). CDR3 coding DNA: TGTGCCAGCAGCTTGGGGCAGGGGGTCTCCTACGAGCAGTACTTC. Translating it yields CASSLGQGVSYEQYF.

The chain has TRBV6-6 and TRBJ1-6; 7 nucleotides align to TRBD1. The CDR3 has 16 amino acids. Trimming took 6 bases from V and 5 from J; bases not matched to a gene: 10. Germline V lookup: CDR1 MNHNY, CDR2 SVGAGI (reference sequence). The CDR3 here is CASSSAPTGNNSPLHF. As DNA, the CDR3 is TGTGCCAGCAGCTCAGCCCCGACAGGGAATAATTCACCCCTCCACTTT.

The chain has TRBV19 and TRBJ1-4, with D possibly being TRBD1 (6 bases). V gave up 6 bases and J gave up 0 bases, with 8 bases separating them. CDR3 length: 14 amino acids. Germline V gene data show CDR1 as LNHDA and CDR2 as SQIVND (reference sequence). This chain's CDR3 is CASRTGPTNEKLFF. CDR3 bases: TGTGCCAGTAGGACAGGCCCAACTAATGAAAAACTGTTTTTT.

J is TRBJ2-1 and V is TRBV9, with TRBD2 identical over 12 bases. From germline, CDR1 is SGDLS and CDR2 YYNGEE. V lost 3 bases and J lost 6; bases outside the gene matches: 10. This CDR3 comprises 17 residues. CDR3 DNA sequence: TGTGCCAGCAGCGCCGACCGACTAGCGGGAGCCAGCAATGAGCAGTTCTTC. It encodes CASSADRLAGASNEQFF.

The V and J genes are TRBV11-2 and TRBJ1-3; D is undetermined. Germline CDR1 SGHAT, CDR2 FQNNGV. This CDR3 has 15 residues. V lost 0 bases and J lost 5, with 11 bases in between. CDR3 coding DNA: TGTGCCAGCAGCTTAGATGGCACATATCGAAACACCATATATTTT. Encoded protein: CASSLDGTYRNTIYF.